This TCR beta chain is from a study of vaccination and CD4 T cells after COVID-19. Points from the study as a whole: The median SARS-CoV-2-reactive clonotype number increased from around 21 to 38, without statistical significance.

CDR1 is DFQATT, CDR2 SNEGSKA, per germline (reference sequence). The CDR3 has 17 residues. The V gene end was trimmed by 5 bases and the J gene end by 4 bases; junction bases not matched to a gene: 14. Regarding this clonotype: Antigen: not known.

The Oncomine TCR Beta short-read assay generated sequence data from the DNA of cultured CD4+ T cells. The template was genomic DNA from cultured CD4+ T cells. TCRdb reprocessed the PCR reads with MiXCR, giving one entry per CDR3 protein. The sample holds more than 9,000 distinct CDR3 sequences, roughly 70% seen once. The treatment here: roughly 11-day PBMC culture with coronavirus spike peptide pools or control peptides (ViraFEST assay). Before TCRs were sequenced, ViraFEST expanded antigen-specific T cells with peptide pools. Cells were cultured for 10 days, and then CD4+ T cells were isolated by negative selection.

This sequence was found in a human donor who had recovered from COVID-19. This chain links TRBV20-1 with TRBJ2-1; 10 positions match TRBD1. The sample was CD4+ T cells from blood, cultured in vitro. The CDR3 sequence: CSAPARQGAFPYNEQFF. The CDR3 region has the DNA TGCAGTGCTCCCGCCAGACAGGGGGCCTTTCCTTACAATGAGCAGTTCTTC.